The clone carrying this T cell receptor beta chain was seen a few times. Its antigen remains unknown. CDR1 and CDR2 from the germline V gene are SGHDT and YYEEEE. The CDR3 is 15 amino acids. Trimming cost V 4 bases and J 2 bases; bases outside gene matches: 6. This record belongs to a study of cytomegalovirus exposure and HLA in healthy donors. Broader study findings: An assumption of roughly uniform sequencing depth across donors underlay the presence/absence analyses. HLA alleles showed associations with approximately 15,000 TCR beta sequences in a later analysis, at a 0.05 false discovery rate.

In the PCR, 60 Vbeta and 13 Jbeta primers were used. Profiling relied on immunoSEQ multiplex PCR, and the TCRdb table lists in-frame clones only, not all of them. The sample has about 150,000 clones, more than 75% seen once. The TCR sequence derives from a man under 40 in good health and CMV-seropositive. Sequences were obtained from PBMCs. The chain has TRBV5-6 and TRBJ2-7; 10 bases are a match to TRBD1. In nucleotides, the CDR3 is TGTGCCAGCAGCCACGGACAGGGGGTTACCTACGAGCAGTACTTC. This codes for CASSHGQGVTYEQYF.